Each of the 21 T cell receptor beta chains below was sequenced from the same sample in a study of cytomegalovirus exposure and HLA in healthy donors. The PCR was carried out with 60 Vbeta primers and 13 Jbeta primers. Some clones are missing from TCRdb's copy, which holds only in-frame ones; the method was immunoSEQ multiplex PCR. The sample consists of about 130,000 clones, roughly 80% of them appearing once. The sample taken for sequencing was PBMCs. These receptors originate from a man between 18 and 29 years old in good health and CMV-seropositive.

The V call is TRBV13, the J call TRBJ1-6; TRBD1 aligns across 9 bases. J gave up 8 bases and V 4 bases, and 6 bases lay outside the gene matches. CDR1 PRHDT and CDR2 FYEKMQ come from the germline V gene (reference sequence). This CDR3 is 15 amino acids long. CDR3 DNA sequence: TGTGCCAGCAGCTCCGGACAGGGGCCCCATTCACCCCTCCACTTT. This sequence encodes CASSSGQGPHSPLHF.

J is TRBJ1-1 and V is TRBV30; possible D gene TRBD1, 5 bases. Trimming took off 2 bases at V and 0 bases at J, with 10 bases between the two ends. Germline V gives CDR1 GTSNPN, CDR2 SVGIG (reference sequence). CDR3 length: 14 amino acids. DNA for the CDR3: TGTGCCTGGAGTCTACAGGAGATGAACACTGAAGCTTTCTTT. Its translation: CAWSLQEMNTEAFF.

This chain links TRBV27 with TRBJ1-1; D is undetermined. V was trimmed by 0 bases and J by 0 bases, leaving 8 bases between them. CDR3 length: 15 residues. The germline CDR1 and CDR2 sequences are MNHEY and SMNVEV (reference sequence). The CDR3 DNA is TGTGCCAGCAGTTTATCGAAGCTTTTGAACACTGAAGCTTTCTTT. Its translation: CASSLSKLLNTEAFF.

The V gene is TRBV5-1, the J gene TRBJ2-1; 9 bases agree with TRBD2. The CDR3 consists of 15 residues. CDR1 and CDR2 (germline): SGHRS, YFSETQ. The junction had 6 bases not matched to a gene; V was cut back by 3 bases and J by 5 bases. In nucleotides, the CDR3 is TGCGCCAGCAGCTGGAGCGGGAGGAGGGACAATGAGCAGTTCTTC. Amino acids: CASSWSGRRDNEQFF. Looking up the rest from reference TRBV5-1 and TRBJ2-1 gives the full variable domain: KAGVTQTPRYLIKTRGQQVTLSCSPISGHRSVSWYQQTPGQGLQFLFEYFSETQRNKGNFPGRFSGRQFSNSRSEMNVSTLELGDSALYLCASSWSGRRDNEQFFGPGTRLTVL.

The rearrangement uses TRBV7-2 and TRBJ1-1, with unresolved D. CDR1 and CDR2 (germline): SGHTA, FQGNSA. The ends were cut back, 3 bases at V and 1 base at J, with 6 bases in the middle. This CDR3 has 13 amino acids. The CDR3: CASSLERNTEAFF. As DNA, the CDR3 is TGTGCCAGCAGCTTGGAGAGGAACACTGAAGCTTTCTTT.

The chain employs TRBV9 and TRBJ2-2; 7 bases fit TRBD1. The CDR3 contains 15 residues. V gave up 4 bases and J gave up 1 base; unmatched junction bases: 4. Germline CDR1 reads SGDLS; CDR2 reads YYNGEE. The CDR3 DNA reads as TGTGCCAGCAGCCCTCGGACAGGGAACACCGGGGAGCTGTTTTTT. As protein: CASSPRTGNTGELFF.

The CDR3 loop reads CASSSGQETQYF. As DNA, the CDR3 is TGTGCCAGCAGTTCGGGCCAAGAGACCCAGTACTTC. The V call is TRBV27, the J call TRBJ2-5; D gene ambiguous. This CDR3 contains 12 residues. V was trimmed by 4 bases and J by 1 base, leaving 4 bases between them. In germline, CDR1 is MNHEY, CDR2 SMNVEV (reference sequence).

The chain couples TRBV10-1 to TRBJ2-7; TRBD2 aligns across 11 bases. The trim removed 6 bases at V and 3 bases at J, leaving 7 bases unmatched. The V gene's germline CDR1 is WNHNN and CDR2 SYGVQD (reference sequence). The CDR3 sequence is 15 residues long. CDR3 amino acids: CASRDRLAGLYEQYF. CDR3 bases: TGCGCCAGCAGGGACAGACTAGCGGGACTCTACGAGCAGTACTTC.

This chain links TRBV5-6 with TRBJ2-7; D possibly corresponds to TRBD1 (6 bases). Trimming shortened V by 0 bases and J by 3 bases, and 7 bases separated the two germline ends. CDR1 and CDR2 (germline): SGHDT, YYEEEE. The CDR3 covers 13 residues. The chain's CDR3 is CASSLEDSYEQYF. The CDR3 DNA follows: TGTGCCAGCAGCTTGGAGGACAGCTACGAGCAGTACTTC.

CDR3 nucleotide sequence: TGTGCCAGCAGCGTAGGCAGCTCCTATAATTCACCCCTCCACTTT. Translated, it gives CASSVGSSYNSPLHF. This chain links TRBV9 with TRBJ1-6; D is uncertain. The germline V gene encodes CDR1 SGDLS and CDR2 YYNGEE. V lost 0 bases to trimming and J lost 0 bases, with 4 bases between them. CDR3 size: 15 residues.

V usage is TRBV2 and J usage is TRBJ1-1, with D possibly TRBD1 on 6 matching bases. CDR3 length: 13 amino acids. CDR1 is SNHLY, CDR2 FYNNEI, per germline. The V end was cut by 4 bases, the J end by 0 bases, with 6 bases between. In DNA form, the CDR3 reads TGTGCCAGCAGTGGGACAGTGAACACTGAAGCTTTCTTT. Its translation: CASSGTVNTEAFF.

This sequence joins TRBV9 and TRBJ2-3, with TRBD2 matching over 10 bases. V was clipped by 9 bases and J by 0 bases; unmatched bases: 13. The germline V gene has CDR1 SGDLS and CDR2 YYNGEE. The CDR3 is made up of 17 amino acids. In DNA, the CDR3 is TGTGCCAACCCTAGCGGGAGACAAACCACTAGCACAGATACGCAGTATTTT. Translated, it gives CANPSGRQTTSTDTQYF.

This chain's CDR3 is CASSVRTGGGRSPLHF. The DNA for the CDR3 is TGTGCCAGCAGTGTAAGGACAGGAGGCGGTCGTTCACCCCTCCACTTT. The V and J genes are TRBV2 and TRBJ1-6; 7 bases are a match to TRBD1. Trimming cost V 4 bases and J 9 bases; bases outside gene matches: 12. Germline lookup yields CDR1 SNHLY and CDR2 FYNNEI. The CDR3 is 16 residues long.

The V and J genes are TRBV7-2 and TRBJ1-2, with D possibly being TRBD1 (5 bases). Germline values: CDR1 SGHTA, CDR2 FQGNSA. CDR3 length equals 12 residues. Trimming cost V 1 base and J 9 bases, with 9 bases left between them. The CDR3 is CASSLEGRSYTF. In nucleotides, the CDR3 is TGTGCCAGCAGCTTAGAGGGGCGAAGCTACACCTTC. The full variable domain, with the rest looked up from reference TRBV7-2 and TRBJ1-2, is GAGVSQSPSNKVTEKGKDVELRCDPISGHTALYWYRQSLGQGLEFLIYFQGNSAPDKSGLPSDRFSAERTGGSVSTLTIQRTQQEDSAVYLCASSLEGRSYTFGSGTRLTVV.

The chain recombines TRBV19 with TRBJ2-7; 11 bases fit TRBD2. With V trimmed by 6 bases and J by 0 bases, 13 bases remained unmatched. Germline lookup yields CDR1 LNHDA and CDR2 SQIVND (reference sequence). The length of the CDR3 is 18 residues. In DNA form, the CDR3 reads TGTGCCAGTAGCGGCAGGGCTAGCGGGAGGCTCAGCTCCTACGAGCAGTACTTC. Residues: CASSGRASGRLSSYEQYF.

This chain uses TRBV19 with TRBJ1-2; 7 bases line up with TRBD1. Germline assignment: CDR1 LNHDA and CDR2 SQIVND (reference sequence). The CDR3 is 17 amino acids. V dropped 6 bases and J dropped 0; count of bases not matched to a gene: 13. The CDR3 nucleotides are TGTGCCAGTAGAAGACGCGGGACAGCCCCAGCTAACTATGGCTACACCTTC. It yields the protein CASRRRGTAPANYGYTF.

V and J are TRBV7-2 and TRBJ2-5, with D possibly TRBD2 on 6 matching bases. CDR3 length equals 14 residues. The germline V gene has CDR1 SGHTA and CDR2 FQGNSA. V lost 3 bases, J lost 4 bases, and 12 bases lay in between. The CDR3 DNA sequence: TGTGCCAGCAGCTTGAGGAGGGTGGCAGAGACCCAGTACTTC. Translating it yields CASSLRRVAETQYF.

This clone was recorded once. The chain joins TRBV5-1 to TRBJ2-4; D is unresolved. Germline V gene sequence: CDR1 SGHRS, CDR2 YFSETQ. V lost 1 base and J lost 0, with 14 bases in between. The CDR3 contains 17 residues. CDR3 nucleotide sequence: TGCGCCAGCAGCTTGCCTAAGAACGAACTAGCCAAAAACATTCAGTACTTC. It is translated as CASSLPKNELAKNIQYF.

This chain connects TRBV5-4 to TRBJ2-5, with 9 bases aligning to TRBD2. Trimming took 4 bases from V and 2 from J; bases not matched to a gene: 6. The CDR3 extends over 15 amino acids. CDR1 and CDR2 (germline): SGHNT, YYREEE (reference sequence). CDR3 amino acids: CASSAQLAGQETQYF. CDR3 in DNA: TGTGCCAGCAGCGCACAACTAGCGGGTCAAGAGACCCAGTACTTC.

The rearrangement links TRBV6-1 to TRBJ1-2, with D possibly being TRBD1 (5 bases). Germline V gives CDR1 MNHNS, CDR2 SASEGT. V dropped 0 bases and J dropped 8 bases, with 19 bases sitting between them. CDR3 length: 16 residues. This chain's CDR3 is CASSEARRGRPYGYTF. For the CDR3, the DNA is TGTGCCAGCAGTGAAGCGAGGCGGGGCCGCCCCTACGGCTACACCTTC.

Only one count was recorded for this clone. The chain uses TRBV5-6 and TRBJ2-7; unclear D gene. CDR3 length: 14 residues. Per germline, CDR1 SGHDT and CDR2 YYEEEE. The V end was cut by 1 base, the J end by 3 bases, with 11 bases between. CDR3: CASSLIMADYEQYF. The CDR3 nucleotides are TGTGCCAGCAGCTTGATTATGGCGGACTACGAGCAGTACTTC.